This T cell receptor beta chain comes out of a study of cytomegalovirus exposure and HLA in healthy donors. Germline V lookup: CDR1 SGHRS, CDR2 YFSETQ. The length of the CDR3 is 17 residues. With 0 bases clipped from V and 5 bases from J, the junction kept 6 bases outside the gene matches. Turning to this clone: Its antigen is not identified.

60 Vbeta and 13 Jbeta primers were used in PCR. Sequenced by immunoSEQ multiplex PCR; TCRdb stores in-frame clones only, minus some. The sample carries approximately 140,000 clones, around 80% recorded once. General study points: Most TCRs appeared rarely, but some public TCRs recurred in many donors. In a later analysis, TCR beta V- and J-gene trimming showed a link to a missense DCLRE1C variant. The productive fraction for most TCR beta V segments was about 90% or about 30% in an earlier analysis.

This TCR was recovered from a man younger than 45 in good health and CMV-seronegative. Sequencing was done on a sample of PBMCs. The chain joins TRBV5-1 to TRBJ2-7; 15 nucleotides line up with TRBD2. Written as DNA, the CDR3 is TGCGCCAGCAGCTTGGCCGGACTAGCGGGAGGGACCCACGAGCAGTACTTC. Amino acid sequence: CASSLAGLAGGTHEQYF.